The clone carrying this TCR beta chain was recorded at least ten times. Its antigen is as yet unknown. The sample originates from a study of blood T cells in healthy people across ages. Study-wide points: Since the PBMCs were unsorted, naive and antigen-experienced cells could not be conclusively compared. Estimates based on one million T cells were treated as lower bounds.

Trimming removed 7 bases from V and 5 bases from J, with 20 bases in between. The CDR3 runs 14 residues. Germline V lookup: CDR1 DFQATT, CDR2 SNEGSKA (reference sequence). Per sample, a minimum of 6.5 million PBMCs were isolated. Primed by a sample-barcoded 5' primer and a J-beta primer mix, a second PCR proceeded for 7 to 11 cycles. MiXCR was run by TCRdb on the 5' RACE reads, yielding one entry per CDR3 protein. The sample shows about 730,000 distinct CDR3 sequences, about 40% of them seen only once. Material for sequencing was blood. This sequence originates from an older woman in good health. The chain employs TRBV20-1 and TRBJ2-5; a weak D match, TRBD1 (6 bases). CDR3 sequence (DNA): TGCAGTGTACTAGGTACAGGGAGTGTGGAGACCCAGTACTTC. Its protein is CSVLGTGSVETQYF.